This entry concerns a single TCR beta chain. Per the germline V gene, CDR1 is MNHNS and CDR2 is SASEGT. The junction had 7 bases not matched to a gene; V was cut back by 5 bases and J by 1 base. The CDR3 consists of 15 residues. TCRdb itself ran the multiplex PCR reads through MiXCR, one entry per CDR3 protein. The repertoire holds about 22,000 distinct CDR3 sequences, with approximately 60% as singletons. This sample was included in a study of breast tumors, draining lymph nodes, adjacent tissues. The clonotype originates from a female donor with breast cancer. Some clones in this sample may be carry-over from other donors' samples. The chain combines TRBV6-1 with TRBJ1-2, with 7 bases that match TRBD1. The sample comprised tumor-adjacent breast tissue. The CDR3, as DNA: TGTGCCAGCAGTAGACAGGGTCAGCGTAACTATGGCTACACCTTC. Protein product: CASSRQGQRNYGYTF.